These 12 T cell receptor beta chains were sequenced from one sample in a study of a mutant IDH1 vaccine in newly diagnosed glioma. Libraries were prepared by immunoSEQ multiplex PCR; TCRdb keeps only in-frame clonotypes and omits some of them. This table has tens of thousands of clones, roughly 80% appearing once. Time point reported: week 35, safety follow-up. In every dose of vaccine, 300 ug of mutant IDH1 20-mer peptide was given alongside topical imiquimod. No antigens are known for them. The input for sequencing was PBMCs, taken from a glioma patient whose treatment included an IDH1 peptide vaccine. All receptors derive from a man aged 40-50 years with glioma.

The chain uses TRBV7-6 and TRBJ2-3; D uncertain. The germline V gene encodes CDR1 SGHVS and CDR2 FNYEAQ. The CDR3 is made up of 14 amino acids. The V gene lost 1 base and the J gene lost 0 bases, with 5 bases spanning the gap. The CDR3 spells CASSLGRSTDTQYF. The CDR3 DNA reads TGTGCCAGCAGCTTAGGCCGCAGCACAGATACGCAGTATTTT.

The rearrangement links TRBV19 to TRBJ2-1; the match to TRBD2 covers 8 bases. Germline V gene lookup returns CDR1 LNHDA and CDR2 SQIVND (reference sequence). The CDR3 extends over 15 amino acids. After removal of 3 bases from V and 7 bases from J, the junction contained 8 bases not matched to a gene. The CDR3 DNA sequence: TGTGCCAGTAGTATCCTCCTAGCGGGCGAAAATGAGCAGTTCTTC. Translation: CASSILLAGENEQFF.

There are a few counts of this clone. The chain recombines TRBV19 with TRBJ1-4, with 7 bases lining up with TRBD1. The V and J ends lost 2 bases and 5 bases, in that order; junction bases with no gene match: 2. The CDR3 is 14 amino acids. Germline V gives CDR1 LNHDA, CDR2 SQIVND (reference sequence). The CDR3 nucleotides are TGTGCCAGTAGTATAAGGGGGCTGAATGAAAAACTGTTTTTT. Translating gives CASSIRGLNEKLFF. Full variable domain (remainder filled in from reference TRBV19 and TRBJ1-4): DGGITQSPKYLFRKEGQNVTLSCEQNLNHDAMYWYRQDPGQGLRLIYYSQIVNDFQKGDIAEGYSVSREKKESFPLTVTSAQKNPTAFYLCASSIRGLNEKLFFGSGTQLSVL.

V is TRBV28 and J is TRBJ1-1; D remains ambiguous. Germline V gene sequence: CDR1 MDHEN, CDR2 SYDVKM. The CDR3 sequence is 14 residues long. V lost 2 bases to trimming and J lost 5 bases, with 12 bases between them. The CDR3 loop reads CASSLRPRETEAFF. The CDR3 bases are TGTGCCAGCAGTTTACGACCCCGAGAAACTGAAGCTTTCTTT. Full variable domain (rest looked up from reference TRBV28 and TRBJ1-1): DVKVTQSSRYLVKRTGEKVFLECVQDMDHENMFWYRQDPGLGLRLIYFSYDVKMKEKGDIPEGYSVSREKKERFSLILESASTNQTSMYLCASSLRPRETEAFFGQGTRLTVV.

The chain employs TRBV5-6 and TRBJ2-7; D remains unclear. This CDR3 is 13 amino acids long. Looked up from germline, CDR1 is SGHDT and CDR2 is YYEEEE. V shed 0 bases and J shed 7 bases, with 11 bases lying between them. The CDR3: CASSLDGPLEQYF. The CDR3 region has the DNA TGTGCCAGCAGCTTGGACGGGCCGCTAGAGCAGTACTTC. The full variable domain, with the rest looked up from reference TRBV5-6 and TRBJ2-7, is DAGVTQSPTHLIKTRGQQVTLRCSPKSGHDTVSWYQQALGQGPQFIFQYYEEEERQRGNFPDRFSGHQFPNYSSELNVNALLLGDSALYLCASSLDGPLEQYFGPGTRLTVT.

The V call is TRBV7-9, the J call TRBJ1-5; D is undetermined. V lost 3 bases and J lost 3, with 3 bases in between. CDR1 and CDR2 (germline): SEHNR, FQNEAQ (reference sequence). The CDR3 contains 12 residues. CDR3 region: CASSFDNQPQHF. CDR3 bases: TGTGCCAGCAGCTTTGACAATCAGCCCCAGCATTTT.

J is TRBJ2-7 and V is TRBV5-1; D is undetermined. Germline V CDR1 and CDR2: SGHRS, YFSETQ. CDR3 length: 12 amino acids. V lost 1 base to trimming and J lost 2 bases, with 4 bases between them. The CDR3 here is CASSLYPYEQYF. DNA for the CDR3: TGCGCCAGCAGCTTGTATCCCTACGAGCAGTACTTC.

This chain links TRBV5-4 with TRBJ2-5; no clear D gene. V shed 4 bases and J shed 5 bases, with 6 bases lying between them. There are 11 residues in the CDR3. From germline, CDR1 is SGHNT and CDR2 YYREEE (reference sequence). The CDR3 spells CASSGRETQYF. The CDR3, as DNA: TGTGCCAGCAGCGGCAGGGAGACCCAGTACTTC.

This chain connects TRBV19 to TRBJ2-2; D might be TRBD2 (5 bases). The ends were cut back, 3 bases at V and 5 bases at J, with 10 bases in the middle. The CDR3 has 14 amino acids. Germline-derived CDR1 and CDR2 are LNHDA and SQIVND (reference sequence). The CDR3 is CASSIGPGTGELFF. DNA of the CDR3: TGTGCCAGTAGTATCGGTCCGGGGACCGGGGAGCTGTTTTTT. Using reference TRBV19 and TRBJ2-2 for the parts outside the CDR3, the full variable domain is DGGITQSPKYLFRKEGQNVTLSCEQNLNHDAMYWYRQDPGQGLRLIYYSQIVNDFQKGDIAEGYSVSREKKESFPLTVTSAQKNPTAFYLCASSIGPGTGELFFGEGSRLTVL.

V is TRBV11-2 and J is TRBJ2-7; 8 bases are a match to TRBD1. This CDR3 has 15 amino acids. The ends lost 1 base at V and 3 bases at J; junction bases unmatched: 5. Germline V CDR1 and CDR2: SGHAT, FQNNGV. Here the CDR3 reads CASSLAPTGVYEQYF. The CDR3 DNA is TGTGCCAGCAGCTTAGCCCCGACAGGGGTCTACGAGCAGTACTTC.

V gene TRBV27 combines with J gene TRBJ1-5; D perhaps matches TRBD1 (5 bases). The length of the CDR3 is 14 residues. Per germline, CDR1 MNHEY and CDR2 SMNVEV (reference sequence). V lost 0 bases, J lost 6 bases, and 9 bases lay in between. The CDR3 nucleotides read TGTGCCAGCAGTTTATCAGGGGTTGGTCAGCCCCAGCATTTT. Translation: CASSLSGVGQPQHF.

The J gene is TRBJ1-5, the V gene TRBV10-1; the D gene is possibly TRBD1 (5 bases). Germline assignment: CDR1 WNHNN and CDR2 SYGVQD (reference sequence). This CDR3 comprises 14 residues. V was pared by 5 bases and J by 0 bases, with 8 bases between. In nucleotides, the CDR3 is TGCGCCAGCAGTCAGGGCCATAGCAATCAGCCCCAGCATTTT. Translation: CASSQGHSNQPQHF.